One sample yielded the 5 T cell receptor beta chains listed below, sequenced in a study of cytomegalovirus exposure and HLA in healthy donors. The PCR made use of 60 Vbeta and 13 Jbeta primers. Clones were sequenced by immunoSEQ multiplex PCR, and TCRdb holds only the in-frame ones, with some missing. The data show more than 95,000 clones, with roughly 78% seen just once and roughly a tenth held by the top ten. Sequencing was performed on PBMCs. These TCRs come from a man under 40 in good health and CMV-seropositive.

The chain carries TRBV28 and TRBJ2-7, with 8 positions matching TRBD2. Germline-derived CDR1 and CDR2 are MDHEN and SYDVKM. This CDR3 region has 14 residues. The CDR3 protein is CASRREESSYEQYF. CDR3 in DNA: TGTGCATCCCGGCGGGAGGAGAGCTCCTACGAGCAGTACTTC.

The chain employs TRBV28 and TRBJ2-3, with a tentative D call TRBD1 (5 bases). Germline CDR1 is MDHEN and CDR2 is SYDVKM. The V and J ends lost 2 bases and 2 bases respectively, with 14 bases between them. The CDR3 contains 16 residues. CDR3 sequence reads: CASSLIQGGSTDTQYF. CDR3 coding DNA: TGTGCCAGCAGTTTAATTCAGGGTGGTTCCACAGATACGCAGTATTTT.

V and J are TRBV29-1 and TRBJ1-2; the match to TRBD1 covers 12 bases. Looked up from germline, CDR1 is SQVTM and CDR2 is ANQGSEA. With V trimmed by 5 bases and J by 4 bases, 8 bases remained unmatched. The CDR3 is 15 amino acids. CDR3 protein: CSVYGTGGQGYGYTF. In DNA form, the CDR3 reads TGCAGCGTTTACGGGACAGGGGGCCAAGGCTATGGCTACACCTTC.

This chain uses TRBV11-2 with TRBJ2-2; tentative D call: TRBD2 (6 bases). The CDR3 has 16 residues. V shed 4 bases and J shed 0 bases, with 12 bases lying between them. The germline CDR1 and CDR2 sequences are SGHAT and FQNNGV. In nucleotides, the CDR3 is TGTGCCAGCAGCTCGATTAGCGGTACGAACACCGGGGAGCTGTTTTTT. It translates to CASSSISGTNTGELFF.

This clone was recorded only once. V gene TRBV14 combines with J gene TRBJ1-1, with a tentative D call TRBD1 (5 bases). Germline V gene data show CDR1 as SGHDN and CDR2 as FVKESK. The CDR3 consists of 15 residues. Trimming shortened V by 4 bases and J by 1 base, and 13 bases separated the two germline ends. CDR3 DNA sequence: TGTGCCAGCAGCCCAACCAGGGCACCGAACACTGAAGCTTTCTTT. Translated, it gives CASSPTRAPNTEAFF. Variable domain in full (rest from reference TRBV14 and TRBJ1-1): EAGVTQFPSHSVIEKGQTVTLRCDPISGHDNLYWYRRVMGKEIKFLLHFVKESKQDESGMPNNRFLAERTGGTYSTLKVQPAELEDSGVYFCASSPTRAPNTEAFFGQGTRLTVV.